This T cell receptor (beta chain) was captured in a study of graft-versus-host responses after intestinal transplantation. Co-plated with approximately 200,000 CFSE-labeled responder cells were approximately 200,000 irradiated, violet-dye-labeled stimulator cells. By sample share, this clone is medium-sized (0.01 to 0.1%). Clones were sequenced by immunoSEQ multiplex PCR, and TCRdb holds only the in-frame ones, with some missing. The sample holds more than 12,000 clones, about 34% seen once. The germline CDR1 and CDR2 sequences are WSHSY and SAAADI. This CDR3 spans 15 amino acids. The junction had 0 bases not matched to a gene; V was cut back by 2 bases and J by 1 base. Overall study findings and caveats: Early after transplant, HvG declines were associated with peak levels of circulating GvH clones.

The chain carries TRBV10-2 and TRBJ2-7; TRBD2 matches at 12 bases. The TCR comes from a human patient who received an intestinal transplant. The starting material was alloreactive CD8+ T cells from a mixed lymphocyte reaction culture, obtained before intestinal transplant. Subset specified: CFSE-low proliferating T cells sorted from roughly six-day pre-transplant mixed lymphocyte reaction (GvH or HvG direction). This CDR3 reads CASSETSGGSYEQYF. CDR3 bases: TGCGCCAGCAGTGAGACTAGCGGGGGGTCCTACGAGCAGTACTTC.